Below are 8 T cell receptor beta chains sequenced from a single sample in a study of CD8+CD57+ T cells in acquired aplastic anemia. Genomic DNA served as template for TCR beta VDJ and CDR3 profiling. TCRdb used MiXCR to reprocess the reads, holding one entry per CDR3 protein. Here the sample spans some 190,000 distinct CDR3 sequences, 40% to 50% being singletons. Source material: sorted CD4+, CD8+, or CD8+CD57+ T cells (not recorded which) from PBMCs. The source is a human donor in good health.

This clonotype was recorded at least ten times. The genes are TRBV4-1 and TRBJ1-5; 7 bases agree with TRBD1. This CDR3 contains 16 residues. Germline V gene lookup returns CDR1 MGHRA and CDR2 YSYEKL. V was clipped by 3 bases and J by 0 bases; unmatched bases: 5. For the CDR3, the DNA is TGCGCCAGCAGCCAGACGGACAGGTCTAGCAATCAGCCCCAGCATTTT. It specifies CASSQTDRSSNQPQHF.

This clonotype was recorded many times. This chain connects TRBV4-2 to TRBJ1-5; a weak D match, TRBD1 (5 bases). Looked up from germline, CDR1 is LGHNA and CDR2 is YNFKEQ. CDR3 length: 16 residues. With 0 bases removed from V and 3 bases from J, the gap between germline ends came to 12 bases. CDR3 DNA: TGTGCCAGCAGCCAAGAGGGAGGGGCCTACAATCAGCCCCAGCATTTT. Its protein is CASSQEGGAYNQPQHF.

The V call is TRBV4-1, the J call TRBJ2-5, with a tentative D call TRBD2 (5 bases). V lost 3 bases and J 4 bases, leaving 12 bases between the germline ends. Per the germline V gene, CDR1 is MGHRA and CDR2 is YSYEKL. The CDR3 sequence is 14 residues long. The CDR3 region is CASSHGLTRETQYF. The DNA of the CDR3 is TGCGCCAGCAGCCACGGACTGACCAGAGAGACCCAGTACTTC.

The V call is TRBV10-2, the J call TRBJ1-6, with 7 positions matching TRBD1. After removal of 5 bases from V and 7 bases from J, the junction contained 8 bases not matched to a gene. CDR1 is WSHSY, CDR2 SAAADI, per germline. The CDR3 spans 15 residues. The CDR3 loop reads CASSLFRGSNSPLHF. The DNA of the CDR3 is TGCGCCAGCAGTTTATTCAGGGGGAGCAATTCACCCCTCCACTTT.

V and J are TRBV6-1 and TRBJ1-1, with 10 bases lining up with TRBD1. Looked up from germline, CDR1 is MNHNS and CDR2 is SASEGT. V dropped 5 bases and J dropped 4; count of bases not matched to a gene: 7. CDR3 length equals 15 residues. The CDR3 region has the DNA TGTGCCAGCAGTCGAGACAGGGGGCAAACCACTGAAGCTTTCTTT. Its translation: CASSRDRGQTTEAFF.

V is TRBV30 and J is TRBJ2-3; weak D call: TRBD2 (5 bases). Germline lookup yields CDR1 GTSNPN and CDR2 SVGIG (reference sequence). V lost 2 bases and J 0 bases, leaving 9 bases between the germline ends. CDR3 length: 14 residues. CDR3 coding DNA: TGTGCCTGGAGTCCGTGGACTAGCACAGATACGCAGTATTTT. Translated: CAWSPWTSTDTQYF.

The chain recombines TRBV30 with TRBJ1-6, with TRBD1 as a possible D gene (5 bases). Between the trimmed V and J ends, which lost 0 bases and 6 bases, there was a span of 21 bases. Per the germline V gene, CDR1 is GTSNPN and CDR2 is SVGIG (reference sequence). The CDR3 is 18 amino acids. CDR3 coding DNA: TGTGCCTGGAGTGTACGAATCCAGGGTGAACGTACTAATTCACCCCTCCACTTT. This translates into CAWSVRIQGERTNSPLHF.

In the case of this clonotype: This may arise from a read error, as a much more abundant clone is one base away. The CDR3: CTSSPGMGTEAFF. The CDR3 region has the DNA TGCACCTCCTCCCCCGGGATGGGCACTGAAGCTTTCTTT. This chain uses TRBV5-1 with TRBJ1-1; D gene unclear. CDR3 size: 13 residues. The germline V gene encodes CDR1 SGHRS and CDR2 YFSETQ.